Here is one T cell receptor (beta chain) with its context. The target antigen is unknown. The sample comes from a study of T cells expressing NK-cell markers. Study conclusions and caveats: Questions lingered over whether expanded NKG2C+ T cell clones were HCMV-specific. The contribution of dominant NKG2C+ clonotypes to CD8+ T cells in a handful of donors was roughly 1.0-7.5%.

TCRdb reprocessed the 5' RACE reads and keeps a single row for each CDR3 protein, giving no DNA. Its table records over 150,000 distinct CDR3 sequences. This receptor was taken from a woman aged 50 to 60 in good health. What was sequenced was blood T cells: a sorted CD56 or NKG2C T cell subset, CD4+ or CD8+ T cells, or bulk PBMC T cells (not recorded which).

CDR3 protein: CATGTSGTKNIQYF. The J gene is TRBJ2-4, the V gene TRBV10-2; with no DNA, the TCRdb D assignment of TRBD2 cannot be verified. There are 14 residues in the CDR3. Germline values: CDR1 WSHSY, CDR2 SAAADI.